A selection of T cell receptor beta chains follows, all from one sample in a study of T cells after yellow fever vaccination. MiXCR, applied by TCRdb to the 5' RACE reads, yields one record per CDR3 protein. Of around 360,000 distinct CDR3 sequences in the sample, approximately 10% were seen once. Sample: PBMCs, taken on the day of the first yellow fever vaccination. The source is a young man who received the YFV17D yellow fever vaccine. Each CDR3 is given with its conserved first and last residue. Each record gives: clone size, J gene, D gene, V gene, CDR3 protein, CDR3 DNA. The D gene is left open where the match is weak. The size field is filled for only some rows; it gives once, few, many or a size class.

. | TRBJ2-2 | TRBD2 | TRBV7-8 | CASSSALSSGGEIGELFF | TGTGCCAGCAGCTCGGCGCTTTCTAGCGGGGGGGAAATCGGGGAGCTGTTTTTT
. | TRBJ2-3 | . | TRBV11-1 | CASSAPPQGFKATDTQYF | TGTGCCAGCAGCGCTCCGCCACAGGGTTTTAAGGCAACAGATACGCAGTATTTT
few | TRBJ1-4 | . | TRBV5-4 | CASSSDANEKLFF | TGTGCCAGCAGCTCCGACGCTAATGAAAAACTGTTTTTT
. | TRBJ1-2 | . | TRBV5-1 | CASSLDRPLYGYTF | TGCGCCAGCAGTTTAGACAGGCCGCTCTATGGCTACACCTTC
. | TRBJ2-2 | . | TRBV20-1 | CSARGKGGGQDTGELFF | TGCAGTGCTAGGGGCAAAGGGGGGGGCCAGGACACCGGGGAGCTGTTTTTT
. | TRBJ2-3 | . | TRBV23-1 | CASSQGVGRGLGTDTQYF | TGCGCCAGCAGTCAAGGGGTTGGCCGGGGGCTCGGTACAGATACGCAGTATTTT
. | TRBJ2-1 | TRBD2 | TRBV5-1 | CASSKGLANEQFF | TGCGCCAGCAGCAAGGGACTAGCAAATGAGCAGTTCTTC
. | TRBJ2-6 | TRBD1 | TRBV5-1 | CATGGESGANVLTF | TGCGCCACAGGGGGAGAGTCTGGGGCCAACGTCCTGACTTTC
few | TRBJ1-5 | . | TRBV20-1 | CSASGAQGNQPQHF | TGCAGTGCTTCGGGGGCGCAGGGCAATCAGCCCCAGCATTTT
few | TRBJ2-6 | . | TRBV10-3 | CAIGSSSGANVLTF | TGTGCCATCGGTTCTAGCTCTGGGGCCAACGTCCTGACTTTC
few | TRBJ2-2 | TRBD2 | TRBV7-9 | CASSRGGASTGELFF | TGTGCCAGCAGCAGGGGAGGGGCCTCCACCGGGGAGCTGTTTTTT
few | TRBJ1-6 | TRBD1 | TRBV10-3 | CATSGTASGGALHF | TGTGCCACCTCCGGGACAGCGTCCGGGGGGGCCCTCCACTTT
few | TRBJ2-1 | . | TRBV24-1 | CATSDLVNASSYNEQFF | TGTGCCACCAGTGATTTAGTAAACGCCAGCTCCTACAATGAGCAGTTCTTC
many | TRBJ2-3 | . | TRBV30 | CAWGPGTSDTQYF | TGTGCCTGGGGCCCCGGGACTTCAGATACGCAGTATTTT
. | TRBJ1-6 | TRBD1 | TRBV27 | CASSWDRVSSPLHF | TGTGCCAGCAGCTGGGACAGGGTGTCATCACCCCTCCACTTT
. | TRBJ2-6 | . | TRBV20-1 | CSARGTAGANVLTF | TGCAGTGCTAGAGGAACTGCTGGGGCCAACGTCCTGACTTTC
few | TRBJ1-2 | . | TRBV20-1 | CSAMSPPPDYGYTF | TGCAGTGCGATGAGCCCCCCTCCTGACTATGGCTACACCTTC
. | TRBJ1-5 | . | TRBV12-3/TRBV12-4 | CASSYTVGSLQPQHF | TGTGCCAGCAGTTACACTGTCGGCAGTCTTCAGCCCCAGCATTTT
. | TRBJ1-1 | . | TRBV20-1 | CSAKASGASNTEAFF | TGCAGTGCGAAAGCGTCGGGGGCATCGAACACTGAAGCTTTCTTT
. | TRBJ2-1 | . | TRBV18 | CASSPPSISYNEQFF | TGTGCCAGCTCACCACCAAGTATCTCCTACAATGAGCAGTTCTTC
. | TRBJ1-3 | . | TRBV20-1 | CSAKGWSGNTIYF | TGCAGTGCGAAAGGCTGGTCTGGAAACACCATATATTTT
. | TRBJ2-7 | . | TRBV30 | CACQGSYTYEQYF | TGTGCCTGCCAGGGCAGTTATACCTACGAGCAGTACTTC
. | TRBJ2-1 | TRBD2 | TRBV20-1 | CSASYLAGYNEQFF | TGCAGTGCCAGCTACCTAGCGGGGTACAATGAGCAGTTCTTC
few | TRBJ2-1 | . | TRBV6-4 | CASSDSSNNEQFF | TGTGCCAGCAGTGACTCGTCGAACAATGAGCAGTTCTTC
few | TRBJ1-2 | TRBD1 | TRBV11-2 | CASSLIQGWDRTNYGYTF | TGTGCCAGCAGCTTAATACAGGGGTGGGACAGAACTAACTATGGCTACACCTTC
. | TRBJ1-2 | . | TRBV12-3/TRBV12-4 | CASSSLTGPYGYTF | TGTGCCAGCAGTTCATTAACAGGACCCTATGGCTACACCTTC
. | TRBJ1-2 | . | TRBV6-1 | CASSRRRATDGGYTF | TGTGCCAGCAGTCGACGCAGGGCCACGGACGGGGGCTACACCTTC
few | TRBJ2-1 | TRBD2 | TRBV6-1 | CASRRRGESYNEQFF | TGTGCCAGCAGGAGGCGGGGGGAGTCCTACAATGAGCAGTTCTTC
many | TRBJ2-3 | . | TRBV7-9 | CASSSRAEGGDTQYF | TGTGCCAGCAGCTCACGAGCGGAGGGTGGAGATACGCAGTATTTT